Following are 10 T cell receptor beta chains from one sample sequenced in a study of CXCR3-negative and CXCR3-positive naive CD8 T cells. The method, 5' RACE with UMI labels, was used to prepare the TRB cDNA libraries. TCRdb reprocessed the 5' RACE reads and stores each CDR3 protein as one record, lacking DNA. The sample's table shows around 160,000 distinct CDR3 sequences. Regarding the study as a whole: In CXCR3-positive naive cells, the TRB CDR3s were more hydrophobic than in CXCR3-negative naive cells.

Their cognate antigens are unknown. Sequences were obtained from naive CXCR3+ CD8+ T cells from blood. Documented subset: CD45RO-CCR7+CD27+CD95- naive CD8+ T cells expressing CXCR3 (TNR3+). These receptors came from a human donor in good health. Some clones in this sample may be carry-over from other donors' samples.

The chain has TRBV11-2 and TRBJ2-7; the TRBD2 assignment by TCRdb is unverifiable without DNA. The CDR3 consists of 15 residues. Germline CDR1 is SGHAT and CDR2 is FQNNGV. CDR3 in amino acids: CASSLEASGGSNKYF.

The chain couples TRBV15 to TRBJ2-2; TCRdb's D call, TRBD1, is unchecked because there is no DNA. This CDR3 is built from 18 residues. The germline CDR1 and CDR2 sequences are LNHNV and YYDKDF (reference sequence). CDR3 sequence reads: CATSSDYTRSGGPGELFF.

The genes are TRBV5-6 and TRBJ1-1; the D call of TRBD1 rests on TCRdb alone, since no DNA is present to check it. Germline V lookup: CDR1 SGHDT, CDR2 YYEEEE. This CDR3 contains 16 residues. CDR3 sequence: CASSLKKGHQGPEAFF.

CDR3 region: CASSLVSPYVSSYNEQFF. V gene TRBV28 combines with J gene TRBJ2-1; checking the TCRdb D call of TRBD1 is not possible without DNA. The germline gives CDR1 MDHEN, CDR2 SYDVKM. The CDR3 extends over 18 amino acids.

The V and J genes are TRBV20-1 and TRBJ1-3. The germline CDR1 and CDR2 sequences are DFQATT and SNEGSKA (reference sequence). This CDR3 region has 17 residues. The CDR3 region is CSAEVPSGSRSGNTIYF.

The CDR3 reads CSVEVGKTGGNTIYF. The chain combines TRBV29-1 with TRBJ1-3; TCRdb outputs TRBD1, but without DNA this stays unchecked. Germline V gene lookup returns CDR1 SQVTM and CDR2 ANQGSEA. This CDR3 is built from 15 residues. Filled out from reference TRBV29-1 and TRBJ1-3, the complete variable domain reads SAVISQKPSRDICQRGTSLTIQCQVDSQVTMMFWYRQQPGQSLTLIATANQGSEATYESGFVIDKFPISRPNLTFSTLTVSNMSPEDSSIYLCSVEVGKTGGNTIYFGEGSWLTVV.

This chain connects TRBV5-4 to TRBJ2-7; the D call of TRBD2 rests on TCRdb alone, since no DNA is present to check it. The CDR3 runs to 16 residues. The germline V gene has CDR1 SGHNT and CDR2 YYREEE (reference sequence). The CDR3 loop is CASSLPGTSGTYEQHF.

This chain joins TRBV7-2 and TRBJ1-5. Germline CDR1 reads SGHTA; CDR2 reads FQGNSA. The CDR3 covers 16 residues. The CDR3 sequence: CASSLGVGESNQPQHF.

The chain links TRBV9 to TRBJ2-2; TCRdb's D call of TRBD1 is untestable without DNA. The germline gives CDR1 SGDLS, CDR2 YYNGEE. CDR3 length: 16 residues. The CDR3 spells CASSVGDRGSTGELFF. Variable domain in full (rest from reference TRBV9 and TRBJ2-2): DSGVTQTPKHLITATGQRVTLRCSPRSGDLSVYWYQQSLDQGLQFLIQYYNGEERAKGNILERFSAQQFPDLHSELNLSSLELGDSALYFCASSVGDRGSTGELFFGEGSRLTVL.

The rearrangement joins TRBV2 to TRBJ2-3; TCRdb indicates TRBD2, and absent DNA this call remains unverified. The CDR3 covers 17 residues. Germline-derived CDR1 and CDR2 are SNHLY and FYNNEI. The CDR3 protein is CASSEASASGRTDTQYF. The full variable domain, with the rest looked up from reference TRBV2 and TRBJ2-3, is EPEVTQTPSHQVTQMGQEVILRCVPISNHLYFYWYRQILGQKVEFLVSFYNNEISEKSEIFDDQFSVERPDGSNFTLKIRSTKLEDSAMYFCASSEASASGRTDTQYFGPGTRLTVL.